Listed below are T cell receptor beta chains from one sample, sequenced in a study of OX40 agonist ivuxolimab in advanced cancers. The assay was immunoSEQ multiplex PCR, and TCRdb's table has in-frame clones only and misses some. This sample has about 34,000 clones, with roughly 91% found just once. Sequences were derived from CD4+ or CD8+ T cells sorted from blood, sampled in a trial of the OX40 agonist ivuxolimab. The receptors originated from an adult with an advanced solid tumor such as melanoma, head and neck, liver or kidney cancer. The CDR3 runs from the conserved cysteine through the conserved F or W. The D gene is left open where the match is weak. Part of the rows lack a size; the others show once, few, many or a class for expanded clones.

CDR3nt: TGTGCCAGCAGCTTAACAGCGGGGGACACCGGGGAGCTGTTTTTT; CDR3aa: CASSLTAGDTGELFF; j_gene: TRBJ2-2; v_gene: TRBV5-4; abundance: -; d_gene: TRBD2
CDR3nt: TGTGCCATCAGTGTGGGTAGTGGCACAGATACGCAGTATTTT; CDR3aa: CAISVGSGTDTQYF; j_gene: TRBJ2-3; v_gene: TRBV10-3; abundance: -; d_gene: -
CDR3nt: TGCGCCAGCAGCCACAGGGGCGGCTATGGCTACACCTTC; CDR3aa: CASSHRGGYGYTF; j_gene: TRBJ1-2; v_gene: TRBV4-3; abundance: -; d_gene: -
CDR3nt: TGCGCCAGCAGCATAGGACAGGGAGGCACTGAAGCTTTCTTT; CDR3aa: CASSIGQGGTEAFF; j_gene: TRBJ1-1; v_gene: TRBV5-1; abundance: few; d_gene: TRBD1
CDR3nt: TGTGCCAGCAACGGCGGGAGGTCCTACGAGCAGTACTTC; CDR3aa: CASNGGRSYEQYF; j_gene: TRBJ2-7; v_gene: TRBV6-1; abundance: -; d_gene: TRBD2
CDR3nt: TGTGCCAGCAAAATAATCACAGGGCGGGATGAAAAACTGTTTTTT; CDR3aa: CASKIITGRDEKLFF; j_gene: TRBJ1-4; v_gene: TRBV6-1; abundance: -; d_gene: -
CDR3nt: TGTGCCAGCCCCCCCTCCGGAAGGGGGGACTTAAATGAGCAGTTCTTC; CDR3aa: CASPPSGRGDLNEQFF; j_gene: TRBJ2-1; v_gene: TRBV28; abundance: -; d_gene: -
CDR3nt: TGTGCCTGGGAGACAGGGCGAGGGACACCCCTCCACTTT; CDR3aa: CAWETGRGTPLHF; j_gene: TRBJ1-6; v_gene: TRBV30; abundance: -; d_gene: TRBD1
CDR3nt: TGCAGCGTTGACTTCTCATCGATGGGGGGATATGGCTACACCTTC; CDR3aa: CSVDFSSMGGYGYTF; j_gene: TRBJ1-2; v_gene: TRBV29-1; abundance: -; d_gene: -
CDR3nt: TGCGCCAGCAGCCCAGGGTCAGGGGCCCCCATCGAGCAGTACTTC; CDR3aa: CASSPGSGAPIEQYF; j_gene: TRBJ2-7; v_gene: TRBV5-1; abundance: -; d_gene: -
CDR3nt: TGTGCCAGCAGTTTAGGTAGCAATCAGCCCCAGCATTTT; CDR3aa: CASSLGSNQPQHF; j_gene: TRBJ1-5; v_gene: TRBV6-1; abundance: -; d_gene: -
CDR3nt: TGTGCCATCAGTGAAGGAAGGTTGGGGGTACAGGGGGCAGGAGGCTACACCTTC; CDR3aa: CAISEGRLGVQGAGGYTF; j_gene: TRBJ1-2; v_gene: TRBV10-3; abundance: -; d_gene: TRBD1
CDR3nt: TGTGCCAGCAGCGAATTATATACCGGGACAGGGGACTTC; CDR3aa: CASSELYTGTGDF; j_gene: TRBJ2-7; v_gene: TRBV2; abundance: -; d_gene: TRBD1
CDR3nt: TGTGCCAGCATAGCACCGAACACTGAAGCTTTCTTT; CDR3aa: CASIAPNTEAFF; j_gene: TRBJ1-1; v_gene: TRBV6-5; abundance: -; d_gene: -
CDR3nt: TGTGCCTGGGATGACTCAGCGAACACTGAAGCTTTCTTT; CDR3aa: CAWDDSANTEAFF; j_gene: TRBJ1-1; v_gene: TRBV30; abundance: -; d_gene: -
CDR3nt: TGTGCCAGCAGCTTAGGTGCCAGGGCATATACGCAGTATTTT; CDR3aa: CASSLGARAYTQYF; j_gene: TRBJ2-3; v_gene: TRBV13; abundance: -; d_gene: -
CDR3nt: TGTGCCACCAGCAGAGATCCTTACACCGGGGAGCTGTTTTTT; CDR3aa: CATSRDPYTGELFF; j_gene: TRBJ2-2; v_gene: TRBV15; abundance: few; d_gene: -
CDR3nt: TGTGCCAGCAGTCAGGGACTAGCGGATTACGAGCAGTACTTC; CDR3aa: CASSQGLADYEQYF; j_gene: TRBJ2-7; v_gene: TRBV11-2; abundance: -; d_gene: TRBD2
CDR3nt: TGTGCCAGTAGTATTGGATCGTTCCGGCATGAGCAGTTCTTC; CDR3aa: CASSIGSFRHEQFF; j_gene: TRBJ2-1; v_gene: TRBV19; abundance: -; d_gene: -
CDR3nt: TGTGCCAGCAGCTCCATAGGCTATGGCTACACCTTC; CDR3aa: CASSSIGYGYTF; j_gene: TRBJ1-2; v_gene: TRBV11-1; abundance: -; d_gene: -
CDR3nt: TGTGCCAGCAGCTTGGCCAGGGGGAACACCGGGGAGCTGTTTTTT; CDR3aa: CASSLARGNTGELFF; j_gene: TRBJ2-2; v_gene: TRBV5-7; abundance: -; d_gene: -
CDR3nt: TGTGCCAGCAGGGAGGGAGTCGCCGGTGAGCAGTTCTTC; CDR3aa: CASREGVAGEQFF; j_gene: TRBJ2-1; v_gene: TRBV7-9; abundance: once; d_gene: -
CDR3nt: TGTGCCAGCGGGATGGAGCGGCAAACTTACTACGAGCAGTACTTC; CDR3aa: CASGMERQTYYEQYF; j_gene: TRBJ2-7; v_gene: TRBV6-1; abundance: -; d_gene: -
CDR3nt: TGTGCCAGCAGCCCCGATCCCGTCTACGAGCAGTACTTC; CDR3aa: CASSPDPVYEQYF; j_gene: TRBJ2-7; v_gene: TRBV11-1; abundance: -; d_gene: -
CDR3nt: TGTGCCAGCAGTTGGGGTTTCGAGACCCAGTACTTC; CDR3aa: CASSWGFETQYF; j_gene: TRBJ2-5; v_gene: TRBV2; abundance: -; d_gene: -
CDR3nt: TGTGCCAGTAAGACACGTAACTATGGCTACACCTTC; CDR3aa: CASKTRNYGYTF; j_gene: TRBJ1-2; v_gene: TRBV19; abundance: -; d_gene: -
CDR3nt: TGTGCCAGCAGCTCCACCTGGTCTTGGCGGACCGGGGAGCTGTTTTTT; CDR3aa: CASSSTWSWRTGELFF; j_gene: TRBJ2-2; v_gene: TRBV7-2; abundance: -; d_gene: -
CDR3nt: TGTGCCAGTACCCAGGATGGCTCCGGGCCCCAGCATTTT; CDR3aa: CASTQDGSGPQHF; j_gene: TRBJ1-5; v_gene: TRBV19; abundance: -; d_gene: -
CDR3nt: TGTGCCACCTCCTTCTCTGGAAACACCATATATTTT; CDR3aa: CATSFSGNTIYF; j_gene: TRBJ1-3; v_gene: TRBV18; abundance: -; d_gene: -
CDR3nt: TGTGCCAGCAGCTGGGGGACAGGGCGGACCGGGGAGCTGTTTTTT; CDR3aa: CASSWGTGRTGELFF; j_gene: TRBJ2-2; v_gene: TRBV5-6; abundance: -; d_gene: TRBD1
CDR3nt: TGTGCCAGCAGGCCCCAGTTTGGGAATGAGCAGTTCTTC; CDR3aa: CASRPQFGNEQFF; j_gene: TRBJ2-1; v_gene: TRBV9; abundance: -; d_gene: -
CDR3nt: TGTGCAAGTCGCTTCGGAGGGAGTGGAACCGGGGAGCTGTTTTTT; CDR3aa: CASRFGGSGTGELFF; j_gene: TRBJ2-2; v_gene: TRBV12-2; abundance: -; d_gene: -
CDR3nt: TGTGCCTGGAGCAGGGGAAATATGAACACTGAAGCTTTCTTT; CDR3aa: CAWSRGNMNTEAFF; j_gene: TRBJ1-1; v_gene: TRBV30; abundance: -; d_gene: -
CDR3nt: TGTGCCAGCAGTTTATGGTCGACTGGCAGCCACTTT; CDR3aa: CASSLWSTGSHF; j_gene: TRBJ1-6; v_gene: TRBV28; abundance: -; d_gene: -
CDR3nt: TGTGCCAGCAGCTCCGGACTAGCGGGGGGGTTCTTGGAGACCCAGTACTTC; CDR3aa: CASSSGLAGGFLETQYF; j_gene: TRBJ2-5; v_gene: TRBV5-4; abundance: -; d_gene: TRBD2
CDR3nt: TGTGCCAGCTCACCCGGGACAGGGGGTTTTGATACGCAGTATTTT; CDR3aa: CASSPGTGGFDTQYF; j_gene: TRBJ2-3; v_gene: TRBV18; abundance: -; d_gene: TRBD1
CDR3nt: TGCGCCAGCAGTTGGAAGGACGGGGGTAAGAATGAAAAACTGTTTTTT; CDR3aa: CASSWKDGGKNEKLFF; j_gene: TRBJ1-4; v_gene: TRBV5-1; abundance: -; d_gene: -
CDR3nt: TGTGCCAGCAGCCCGGGGACTAGCGGGGTTGAAGATACGCAGTATTTT; CDR3aa: CASSPGTSGVEDTQYF; j_gene: TRBJ2-3; v_gene: TRBV9; abundance: once; d_gene: TRBD2
CDR3nt: TGTGCCAGCAGCGCAACAGGGAACCACGAGCAGTACTTC; CDR3aa: CASSATGNHEQYF; j_gene: TRBJ2-7; v_gene: TRBV7-2; abundance: -; d_gene: -
CDR3nt: TGTGCCAGCAGTTTTCAAGGCAGGGGAGAGGAAAAACTGTTTTTT; CDR3aa: CASSFQGRGEEKLFF; j_gene: TRBJ1-4; v_gene: TRBV25-1; abundance: -; d_gene: -
CDR3nt: TGTGCCACCAGCAGAGATTACTCTCAGTCCTACGAGCAGTACTTC; CDR3aa: CATSRDYSQSYEQYF; j_gene: TRBJ2-7; v_gene: TRBV15; abundance: -; d_gene: -
CDR3nt: TGTGCCTGGAGTGAGGGAAACGAGCAGTACTTC; CDR3aa: CAWSEGNEQYF; j_gene: TRBJ2-7; v_gene: TRBV30; abundance: -; d_gene: -